This T cell receptor (beta chain) was profiled in a study of TIL therapy for anti-PD-1-resistant metastatic lung cancer. Whole-study context: Median tumor PD-L1 proportion score was roughly 5.9%. Half of patients were current or former smokers. Whole-study results and caveats: TIL cultures after expansion showed higher clonality and lower diversity than baseline tumor (median around 5.9% vs 31%).

V was pared by 2 bases and J by 3 bases, with 5 bases of the junction left unmatched. Germline V CDR1 and CDR2: KGHSH, LQKENI. The CDR3 consists of 15 residues. Documented time point: pre-treatment sample, taken before nivolumab and TIL therapy. Tumor tissue came from excised metastases, mostly pleural nodules or supraclavicular lymph nodes. Progressing patients received lymphodepletion, expanded TIL infusion and IL-2. This clone was found a few times. Its specificity is unknown. This was the immunoSEQ v3 assay. TCRdb keeps only in-frame clones here, not all; method: immunoSEQ multiplex PCR. The repertoire has approximately 97,000 clones, 65% of them found once; the top ten carry 11%.

The rearrangement uses TRBV18 and TRBJ1-1, with 8 bases aligning to TRBD1. This sequence was found in a person between 30 and 80 years old with non-small cell lung cancer. Specimen: tumor tissue, collected at baseline. In DNA form, the CDR3 reads TGTGCCAGCTCACCAAAGACAGGGGTGGACACTGAAGCTTTCTTT. Translated: CASSPKTGVDTEAFF.